The 3 T cell receptor beta chains listed next were all sequenced from one sample in a study of T cells in localized non-small cell lung cancer. The protocol was immunoSEQ multiplex PCR, while the TCRdb copy is restricted to in-frame clones and leaves out a portion. The sample records roughly 1,800 clones, approximately 30% being singletons. The sequences come from lung tumor tissue, collected before any cancer treatment. These receptors came from a female donor older than 55 with stage I squamous cell lung carcinoma.

This clone has a handful of counts. The CDR3 reads CASSQAGSGNTIYF. CDR3 DNA: TGTGCCAGCAGCCAAGCGGGATCTGGAAACACCATATATTTT. The chain links TRBV14 to TRBJ1-3; no clear D. Germline-derived CDR1 and CDR2 are SGHDN and FVKESK. This CDR3 has 14 residues. V was pared by 1 base and J by 1 base, with 5 bases between. Full variable domain (rest looked up from reference TRBV14 and TRBJ1-3): EAGVTQFPSHSVIEKGQTVTLRCDPISGHDNLYWYRRVMGKEIKFLLHFVKESKQDESGMPNNRFLAERTGGTYSTLKVQPAELEDSGVYFCASSQAGSGNTIYFGEGSWLTVV.

This clone is large. The rearrangement uses TRBV6-8 and TRBJ1-2; no clear D. With 3 bases removed from V and 0 bases from J, the gap between germline ends came to 5 bases. CDR3 size: 13 residues. Germline assignment: CDR1 MNHGY and CDR2 SAAAGT. This chain's CDR3 is CASSYRANYGYTF. DNA for the CDR3: TGTGCCAGCAGTTATAGGGCTAACTATGGCTACACCTTC.

The rearrangement links TRBV28 to TRBJ2-6; D is possibly TRBD1 (6 bases). The length of the CDR3 is 14 residues. The germline CDR1 and CDR2 sequences are MDHEN and SYDVKM. The V end was cut by 9 bases, the J end by 1 base, with 10 bases between. The CDR3 spells CASERGSGANVLTF. The CDR3 region has the DNA TGTGCCAGTGAGAGGGGGTCTGGGGCCAACGTCCTGACTTTC.